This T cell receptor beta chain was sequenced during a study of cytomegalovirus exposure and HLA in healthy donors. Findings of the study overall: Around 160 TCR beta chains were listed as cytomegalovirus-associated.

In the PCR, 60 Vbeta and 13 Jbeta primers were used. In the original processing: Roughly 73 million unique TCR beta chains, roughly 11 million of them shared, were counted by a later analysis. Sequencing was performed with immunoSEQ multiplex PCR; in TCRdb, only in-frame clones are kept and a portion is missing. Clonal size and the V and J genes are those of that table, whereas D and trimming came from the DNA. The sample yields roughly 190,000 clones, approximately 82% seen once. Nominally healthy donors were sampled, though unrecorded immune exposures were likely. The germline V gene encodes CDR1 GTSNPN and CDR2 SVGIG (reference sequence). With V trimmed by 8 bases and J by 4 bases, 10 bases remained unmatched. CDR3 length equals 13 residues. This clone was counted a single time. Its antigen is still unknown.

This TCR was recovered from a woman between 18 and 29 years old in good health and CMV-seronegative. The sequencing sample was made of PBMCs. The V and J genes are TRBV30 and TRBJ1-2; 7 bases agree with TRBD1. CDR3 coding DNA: TGTGCCGGAGAGACAGGGAAGGGCTATGGCTACACCTTC. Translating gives CAGETGKGYGYTF.